The sequence of this TCR beta chain was determined in a study of T cells in tuberculosis. The overall study: A South African cohort included IGRA-negative adolescents, latently infected IGRA-positive adolescents and adults with active tuberculosis.

CDR1 is KGHSH and CDR2 is LQKENI in the germline V gene. This CDR3 contains 16 residues. The ends lost 2 bases at V and 9 bases at J; junction bases unmatched: 12. The sample's time point: new active TB diagnosis, blood taken before or within 7 days of starting treatment. Profiled with immunoSEQ multiplex PCR; TCRdb holds only in-frame clones, not every one. Here the sample spans tens of thousands of clones, about 91% being singletons. This chain uses TRBV18 with TRBJ2-5; 10 bases are a match to TRBD2. The sample in question was PBMCs, obtained at tuberculosis diagnosis. The TCR sequence derives from an adult with tuberculosis. The CDR3 sequence: CASSPGTEAGGPAQYF. The CDR3 coding sequence is TGTGCCAGCTCACCAGGAACAGAAGCGGGAGGGCCTGCCCAGTACTTC.